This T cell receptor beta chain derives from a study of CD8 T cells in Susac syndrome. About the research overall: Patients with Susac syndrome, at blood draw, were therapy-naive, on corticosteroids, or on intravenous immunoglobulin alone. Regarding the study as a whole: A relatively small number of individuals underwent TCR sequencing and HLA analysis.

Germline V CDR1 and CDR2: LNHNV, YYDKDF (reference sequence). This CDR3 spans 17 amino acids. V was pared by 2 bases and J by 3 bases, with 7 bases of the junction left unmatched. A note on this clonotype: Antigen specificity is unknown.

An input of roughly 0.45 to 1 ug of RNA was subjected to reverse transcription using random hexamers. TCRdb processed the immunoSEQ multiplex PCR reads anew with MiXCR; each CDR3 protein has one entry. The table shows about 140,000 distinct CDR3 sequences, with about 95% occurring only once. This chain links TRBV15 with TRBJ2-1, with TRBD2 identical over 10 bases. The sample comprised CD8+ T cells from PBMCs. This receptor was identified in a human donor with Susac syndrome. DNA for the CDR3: TGTGCCACCAGCAGACACCCGCTAGCGGGAGACTACAATGAGCAGTTCTTC. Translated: CATSRHPLAGDYNEQFF.